This T cell receptor beta chain was observed in a study of control samples from healthy donors and cancer patients. Deletions cut 6 bases from V and 8 bases from J, with 16 bases between. The CDR3 is made up of 13 amino acids. CDR1 and CDR2 from the germline V gene are MNHEY and SVGAGI. TCRdb keeps only in-frame clones here, not all; method: immunoSEQ multiplex PCR. Among about 180,000 clones listed, approximately 94% were seen once. Input material: blood. V is TRBV6-5 and J is TRBJ1-1, with D hard to call. This receptor was taken from a man in his thirties or forties in good health. DNA of the CDR3: TGTGCCAGCAGCCTCGATTTGGTAGCCGAAGCTTTCTTT. Protein sequence: CASSLDLVAEAFF.